A selection of T cell receptor beta chains follows, all from one sample in a study of blood T cell repertoires in COVID-19. Sequencing was performed with immunoSEQ multiplex PCR; in TCRdb, only in-frame clones are kept and a portion is missing. The table has over 100,000 clones, about four fifths seen once. The sequencing sample was made of peripheral blood. Source of these receptors: an older woman with acute or convalescent COVID-19. CDR3s include the opening cysteine and the closing phenylalanine or tryptophan. Each record gives: CDR3 protein, V gene, D gene. D genes are given only for firm matches.

CASSNTGGRTDTQYF TRBV11-2 TRBD2
CASSIGAGSYNEQFF TRBV19 -
CASSQGTGTRGTQYF TRBV18 TRBD1
CAWSDGHLSGNTIYF TRBV30 -
CASSLKRGTTDTQYF TRBV7-8 TRBD2
CASSRSYEQYF TRBV7-2 -
CASSLATTSGTANEKLFF TRBV5-6 TRBD1
CASSPREYGQGAANTEAFF TRBV18 TRBD1
CASSLPSGGARGANVLTF TRBV7-6 TRBD2
CAITGGLAGSDTQYF TRBV10-3 TRBD2
CSVEEDRSTEAFF TRBV29-1 -
CASSQDRTGGNTIYF TRBV4-3 -
CASRPDNSGNTIYF TRBV6-6 -
CASSIGGNTEAFF TRBV19 -
CASATDLGGAEAFF TRBV5-1 -
CASSRNREADTQYF TRBV19 TRBD2
CASRRVMGSNQPQHF TRBV21-1 -
CASTQGGGQPQHF TRBV12-3/TRBV12-4 TRBD1
CASSYGQINTEAFF TRBV6-2/TRBV6-3 -
CASSIGTGQVGGNEQFF TRBV19 -
CSASEGGSGAFF TRBV20-1 TRBD1
CASSLEGGNGNTIYF TRBV5-1 TRBD1
CAISETHPNYGYTF TRBV10-3 -
CASSPGTLTYEQYF TRBV7-7 -
CASSLGGLAGYNEQFF TRBV11-3 TRBD2
CASSRRQGEGTQYF TRBV7-9 TRBD1
CASSLAPAASEQYF TRBV5-4 -
CASSLGSGHKGRGYGYTF TRBV7-9 -
CAWSWLAGTGELFF TRBV30 TRBD2
CATSDSLGGAGETQYF TRBV24-1 -
CASSPGPQGHQETQYF TRBV18 -
CSASYIKYGYTF TRBV20-1 -
CASGGHRVDEKLFF TRBV6-6 -
CASAGVLDYTF TRBV18 -
CASSLGAYSGANVLTF TRBV5-1 -
CASSIARGYQPQHF TRBV19 -
CASSTGQPGYGYTF TRBV5-1 TRBD1
CASSQGTGWPEAFF TRBV4-2 TRBD1
CAWSTGPTYGYTF TRBV30 -
CASSPLRGSSKTEAFF TRBV19 -
CAWSASGTGTNTEAFF TRBV30 TRBD1
CASSLMSGNTGELFF TRBV7-7 -
CASRTDRGEAFF TRBV6-5 TRBD1
CATSRRDSREQFF TRBV15 -
CASSQTGIREKLFF TRBV3-1/TRBV3-2 -
CASRGTGGFYGYTF TRBV7-8 TRBD1
CATSRGGRGQNYGYTF TRBV15 TRBD1
CASSFGGASTDTQYF TRBV7-2 -
CASSLAPGEGRYYGYTF TRBV5-4 -
CAVGGLTGVGEQYF TRBV7-9 -
CASSLVAGGALSGEETQYF TRBV5-1 TRBD2
CASSLQVSGANVLTF TRBV7-2 -
CASSIGGPGNTIYF TRBV19 -
CASSLSGNTEAFF TRBV12-3/TRBV12-4 -
CASSQYDRGSGELFF TRBV3-1/TRBV3-2 TRBD1
CAWSDRENQPQHF TRBV30 -
CASSLFGGANEKLFF TRBV5-6 -
CASIWGQGNGELFF TRBV7-9 TRBD1